A single sample is the source of the 29 T cell receptor beta chains below, sequenced in a study of T cell responses to AZD1222 COVID-19 vaccine. Repertoires were generated with immunoSEQ multiplex PCR, while TCRdb's copy carries only in-frame clones and drops some. The sample lists roughly 120,000 clones; roughly 87% were seen once. The sample was peripheral blood, taken on day 0 of AZD1222 vaccination. The source is an adult in good health.

The chain is built from TRBV28 and TRBJ1-2, with TRBD1 identical over 9 bases. This CDR3 is 15 amino acids long. V shed 4 bases and J 4 bases; nucleotides not matched to a gene: 7. The germline CDR1 and CDR2 sequences are MDHEN and SYDVKM. The CDR3 spells CASSYKQGAFYGYTF. The CDR3 bases are TGTGCCAGCAGTTATAAACAGGGGGCGTTCTATGGCTACACCTTC.

The chain links TRBV2 to TRBJ1-1; TRBD1 aligns across 11 bases. The V gene's germline CDR1 is SNHLY and CDR2 FYNNEI. This CDR3 region has 15 residues. V was clipped by 8 bases and J by 6 bases; unmatched bases: 11. The CDR3 DNA follows: TGTGCCAGCGCGGGGGACAGGGGGATAAACGCTGAAGCTTTCTTT. Its translation is CASAGDRGINAEAFF.

In this sample, this clone turned up once. CDR3 sequence: CASSISRSLRSSGNTIYF. CDR3 coding DNA: TGTGCCAGCAGCATCTCCAGGTCCCTCAGATCCTCTGGAAACACCATATATTTT. The chain couples TRBV7-8 to TRBJ1-3; D is undetermined. Trimming pared 5 bases from V and 0 bases from J, leaving 20 bases between. Germline values: CDR1 SGHVS, CDR2 FQNEAQ. CDR3 size: 18 residues.

J is TRBJ2-1 and V is TRBV21-1; whether TRBD2, the table's D call, matches the DNA was not checked. TRBV21-1 is labeled a pseudogene. The CDR3 has 18 residues. CDR3 amino acids: CASSPLRVEGSDYNEQFF. The CDR3 bases are TGTGCCAGCAGCCCCCTGAGGGTCGAGGGATCCGACTACAATGAGCAGTTCTTC.

In DNA, the CDR3 is TGTGCCAGCTCACCACCGTTGGGGCGGATCAAAGCTTTCTTT. Its protein product is CASSPPLGRIKAFF. The V call is TRBV18, the J call TRBJ1-1, with D possibly being TRBD1 (5 bases). The CDR3 sequence is 14 residues long. From germline, CDR1 is KGHSH and CDR2 LQKENI. Trimming removed 0 bases at V and 9 bases at J, with 14 bases between.

This chain uses TRBV28 with TRBJ1-5; 10 bases fit TRBD1. The CDR3 length is 17 residues. Germline V gene data show CDR1 as MDHEN and CDR2 as SYDVKM. After removal of 5 bases from V and 6 bases from J, the junction contained 13 bases not matched to a gene. The CDR3 DNA reads TGTGCCAGCAGTCCCGCCGGGACAGGGGAAAACCTTCAGCCCCAGCATTTT. Its protein is CASSPAGTGENLQPQHF.

This rearrangement joins TRBV4-1 to TRBJ2-7; TRBD2 matches 8 bases. J lost 4 bases, V lost 2 bases, and 7 bases had no gene match. This CDR3 has 15 residues. Germline V gene data show CDR1 as MGHRA and CDR2 as YSYEKL. The CDR3 region is CASSQSGASGYEQYF. The CDR3 nucleotides read TGCGCCAGCAGCCAATCGGGGGCTAGCGGGTACGAGCAGTACTTC.

The chain uses TRBV5-8 and TRBJ1-2; 11 positions agree with TRBD1. CDR1 and CDR2 (germline): SGHTS, YDEGEE. The CDR3 spans 16 residues. Germline trimming cut 5 bases from V and 5 bases from J; bases unmatched to any gene: 11. The CDR3 sequence: CASSLPRDRGNYGYTF. CDR3 coding DNA: TGTGCCAGCAGTTTACCCCGGGACAGGGGGAATTATGGCTACACCTTC.

The CDR3 loop is CASSPGGVPTEAFF. CDR3 bases: TGTGCCAGCAGCCCCGGGGGGGTCCCCACTGAAGCTTTCTTT. The V and J genes are TRBV7-8 and TRBJ1-1; D may be TRBD1 (5 bases). The CDR3 has 14 residues. Germline V gene data show CDR1 as SGHVS and CDR2 as FQNEAQ. Trimming stripped 5 bases from V and 4 bases from J, with 14 bases between. Full variable domain (outside the CDR3, taken from reference TRBV7-8 and TRBJ1-1): GAGVSQSPRYKVAKRGQDVALRCDPISGHVSLFWYQQALGQGPEFLTYFQNEAQLDKSGLPSDRFFAERPEGSVSTLKIQRTQQEDSAVYLCASSPGGVPTEAFFGQGTRLTVV.

This sequence joins TRBV7-2 and TRBJ2-3; TRBD2 agrees at 9 bases. The CDR3 is 16 residues long. V shed 3 bases and J 4 bases; nucleotides not matched to a gene: 8. Germline CDR1 reads SGHTA; CDR2 reads FQGNSA. Written as DNA, the CDR3 is TGTGCCAGCAGCTTGGTGCGGGGGGGCTACGCAGATACGCAGTATTTT. Encoded protein: CASSLVRGGYADTQYF. The complete variable domain, with remaining parts taken from reference TRBV7-2 and TRBJ2-3, reads GAGVSQSPSNKVTEKGKDVELRCDPISGHTALYWYRQSLGQGLEFLIYFQGNSAPDKSGLPSDRFSAERTGGSVSTLTIQRTQQEDSAVYLCASSLVRGGYADTQYFGPGTRLTVL.

V gene TRBV19 combines with J gene TRBJ2-1; 7 bases match TRBD2. The CDR3 sequence is 15 residues long. V shed 3 bases, J shed 2 bases, and the junction held 4 bases outside the gene matches. Looked up from germline, CDR1 is LNHDA and CDR2 is SQIVND (reference sequence). As DNA, the CDR3 is TGTGCCAGTAGTATTGTCAGCGGGGCCTACAATGAGCAGTTCTTC. This sequence encodes CASSIVSGAYNEQFF.

This clone has a single count. The gene calls are TRBV10-3 and TRBJ2-1; 11 nucleotides agree with TRBD1. The CDR3 is 15 amino acids. Germline V lookup: CDR1 ENHRY, CDR2 SYGVKD. V shed 3 bases and J 5 bases; nucleotides not matched to a gene: 3. The CDR3: CAISDRDRGNNEQFF. The CDR3 DNA reads TGTGCCATCAGTGACCGGGACAGGGGGAACAATGAGCAGTTCTTC.

The chain joins TRBV15 to TRBJ1-1; no firm D call. This CDR3 region has 16 residues. Trimming took 1 base from V and 1 from J, leaving 13 bases between them. CDR1 and CDR2 from the germline V gene are LNHNV and YYDKDF (reference sequence). The CDR3 nucleotides read TGTGCCACCAGCAGAGTGCGGGGATTCGGGAACACTGAAGCTTTCTTT. It codes for CATSRVRGFGNTEAFF.

V usage is TRBV19 and J usage is TRBJ2-1; D remains ambiguous. Trimming stripped 3 bases from V and 8 bases from J, with 8 bases between. CDR3 length: 12 residues. From germline, CDR1 is LNHDA and CDR2 SQIVND (reference sequence). CDR3 bases: TGTGCCAGTAGTATGAACTTAGATGAGCAGTTCTTC. Translated, it gives CASSMNLDEQFF.

In nucleotides, the CDR3 is TGTGCCAGCAGCTTAGATCTCGGGACGGTCGGATACTACACCTTC. This encodes CASSLDLGTVGYYTF. The chain combines TRBV7-8 with TRBJ1-2; D might be TRBD1 (5 bases). The CDR3 totals 15 residues. Looked up from germline, CDR1 is SGHVS and CDR2 is FQNEAQ. V gave up 1 base and J gave up 10 bases, with 19 bases separating them.

This clone was detected only once. The V and J genes are TRBV7-9 and TRBJ1-2, with unresolved D. Germline assignment: CDR1 SEHNR and CDR2 FQNEAQ (reference sequence). Trimming took 1 base from V and 4 from J, leaving 10 bases between them. The CDR3 runs 14 residues. CDR3 in amino acids: CASSLGGSSYGYTF. CDR3 coding DNA: TGTGCCAGCAGCTTAGGTGGCAGCAGCTATGGCTACACCTTC.

This chain connects TRBV3-1 (or the pseudogene TRBV3-2) to TRBJ2-1; 8 bases are shared with TRBD2. After removal of 2 bases from V and 5 bases from J, the junction contained 11 bases not matched to a gene. There are 17 residues in the CDR3. Germline lookup yields CDR1 LGHDT and CDR2 YNNKEL (reference sequence). The DNA of the CDR3 is TGTGCCAGCAGCCAAATCTCAGCGCTAGCGGGTGACAATGAGCAGTTCTTC. It encodes CASSQISALAGDNEQFF.

The V call is TRBV27, the J call TRBJ1-4, with D possibly being TRBD1 (6 bases). In germline, CDR1 is MNHEY, CDR2 SMNVEV (reference sequence). The CDR3 covers 13 residues. Trimming left V 4 bases short and J 11 bases short, with 14 bases between. The CDR3 nucleotides read TGTGCCAGCAGTTCGCCTTTAGGGGGGAAACTGTTTTTT. As protein: CASSSPLGGKLFF.

DNA for the CDR3: TGTGCCAGCGATTGGCGGGAGGTGAACGAGCAGTACTTC. This encodes CASDWREVNEQYF. The genes are TRBV6-5 and TRBJ2-7; 8 nucleotides line up with TRBD2. Germline CDR1 reads MNHEY; CDR2 reads SVGAGI. The CDR3 length is 13 residues. V dropped 8 bases and J dropped 5; count of bases not matched to a gene: 8.

The chain combines TRBV12-3 or TRBV12-4 with TRBJ1-5; the match to TRBD1 covers 10 bases. V shed 6 bases, J shed 5 bases, and the junction held 1 base outside the gene matches. The CDR3 sequence is 13 residues long. CDR3 region: CASRGTGDQPQHF. For the CDR3, the DNA is TGTGCCAGCAGAGGGACAGGGGATCAGCCCCAGCATTTT.

The chain has TRBV18 and TRBJ2-3; 9 bases match TRBD1. In germline, CDR1 is KGHSH, CDR2 LQKENI. V shed 3 bases, J shed 9 bases, and the junction held 10 bases outside the gene matches. The CDR3 covers 15 residues. CDR3 nucleotide sequence: TGTGCCAGCTCACCGTCCCGGGACAGGGAACGCACGCAGTATTTT. Residues: CASSPSRDRERTQYF.

The genes are TRBV2 and TRBJ1-2, with D possibly being TRBD1 (5 bases). V shed 4 bases and J shed 1 base, with 7 bases lying between them. Germline CDR1 and CDR2: SNHLY and FYNNEI. The length of the CDR3 is 13 residues. In DNA, the CDR3 is TGTGCCAGCAGTGTCGACAGTAACTATGGCTACACCTTC. Protein sequence: CASSVDSNYGYTF.

The rearrangement links TRBV6-5 to TRBJ1-6, with D uncertain. This CDR3 comprises 14 residues. Germline V gene data show CDR1 as MNHEY and CDR2 as SVGAGI. Trimming cost V 6 bases and J 10 bases, with 16 bases left between them. In nucleotides, the CDR3 is TGTGCCAGCAGCTCGGACGGGAAGGTCTCACCCCTCCACTTT. It is translated as CASSSDGKVSPLHF.

This clone was counted between two and nine times. The V call is TRBV7-3, the J call TRBJ1-1; D remains unclear. The V end was cut by 5 bases, the J end by 4 bases, with 17 bases between. There are 15 residues in the CDR3. Germline assignment: CDR1 SGHTA and CDR2 FQGTGA. CDR3 in DNA: TGTGCCAGCAGCCAACTTTCATTAGGAGGCACTGAAGCTTTCTTT. It translates to CASSQLSLGGTEAFF.

The gene calls are TRBV1 and TRBJ1-2. TRBV1 is reported as a pseudogene. There are 11 residues in the CDR3. In DNA, the CDR3 is TGCACCAGCCCGATTCACGGGGGCTACACCTTC. This codes for CTSPIHGGYTF.

This clone was detected a few times. As DNA, the CDR3 is TGTGCCAGCAGCCAAGGGATCAGATACAGCTCCTACGAGCAGTACTTC. It specifies CASSQGIRYSSYEQYF. The V call is TRBV3-1 (or the pseudogene TRBV3-2), the J call TRBJ2-7; D not certain. The V end lost 1 base, the J end lost 0 bases, and 13 bases lay between the germline ends. There are 16 residues in the CDR3. Germline V lookup: CDR1 LGHDT, CDR2 YNNKEL (reference sequence).

The chain employs TRBV11-1 and TRBJ1-4; TRBD1 aligns across 9 bases. The J segment lost 6 bases and the V segment lost 5 bases, leaving 7 bases of the junction unmatched. The CDR3 consists of 15 residues. The germline V gene has CDR1 SGHAT and CDR2 FQDESV (reference sequence). CDR3 DNA: TGTGCCAGCAGCCGGACAGGGGTCCAATATGAAAAACTGTTTTTT. It encodes CASSRTGVQYEKLFF.

The J gene is TRBJ1-2, the V gene TRBV10-3, with D possibly matching TRBD1 (6 bases). Germline values: CDR1 ENHRY, CDR2 SYGVKD. There are 14 residues in the CDR3. Trimming removed 4 bases at V and 6 bases at J, with 15 bases between. This CDR3 is CAISVGAGRDGYTF. The CDR3 bases are TGTGCCATCAGTGTGGGGGCAGGAAGAGATGGCTACACCTTC.

V usage is TRBV5-5 and J usage is TRBJ1-5, with TRBD1 matching over 9 bases. With V trimmed by 4 bases and J by 6 bases, 8 bases remained unmatched. The CDR3 runs to 15 residues. CDR1 and CDR2 from the germline V gene are SGHKS and YYEKEE (reference sequence). CDR3 amino acids: CASSDLDRGVQPQHF. CDR3 in DNA: TGTGCCAGCAGCGATTTGGACAGGGGCGTTCAGCCCCAGCATTTT.